This T cell receptor beta chain emerged from a study of T cells in Graves' hyperthyroidism and ophthalmopathy. This clonotype has at least ten counts. Using RNA transcripts as the source, TCR beta CDR3 regions were amplified. The primer set for the first-round RT-PCR of the TCR CDR3 was HTBI. TCRdb used MiXCR to reprocess the multiplex PCR reads, holding one entry per CDR3 protein. The table records 800,000 or so distinct CDR3 sequences, more than 30% of them present only once. Germline values: CDR1 MNHNS, CDR2 SASEGT. The CDR3 spans 12 residues. Trimming shortened V by 2 bases and J by 10 bases, and 6 bases separated the two germline ends.

The chain joins TRBV6-1 to TRBJ1-6; D may be TRBD1 (5 bases). The sequence was obtained from a man aged 18-30 years with Graves' hyperthyroidism. Material for sequencing was blood. The CDR3 coding sequence is TGTGCCAGCAGTGAATCAGGGTCACCCCTCCACTTT. Translation gives CASSESGSPLHF.